These 8 T cell receptor beta chains share one sample of origin, sequenced in a study of Graves' ophthalmopathy and Graves' hyperthyroidism (dated by TCRdb to 2016 to 2019). Sequencing was carried out with an Illumina HiSeq 2000. For repertoire sequencing, TCR beta CDR3 regions were amplified from RNA transcripts. The first round was an RT-PCR using HTBI primers with the Qiagen OneStep RT-PCR kit, and this first round was followed by a second-round multiplex PCR, then size selection and purification. Through fastp at Q25 and MiXCR, TCRdb rebuilt clones from the public reads, retaining in-frame beta chains. One record per CDR3 amino acid sequence lists the most common genes and DNA. Within this sample are 740,000 or so distinct CDR3 sequences, with 40% of them counted one time only. Jointly, the top ten make up 44% of the sample. Material for sequencing was peripheral blood. These receptors were collected from an adult man with Graves' ophthalmopathy.

This clonotype showed up just a few times. The rearrangement joins TRBV7-9 to TRBJ2-7; 9 bases are a match to TRBD2. CDR3 length: 15 amino acids. CDR1 is SEHNR and CDR2 is FQNEAQ in the germline V gene (reference sequence). V gave up 2 bases and J gave up 3 bases; unmatched junction bases: 5. The CDR3 spells CASSLTLAGNYEQYF. CDR3 sequence (DNA): TGTGCCAGCAGCTTAACTCTAGCGGGAAACTACGAGCAGTACTTC.

This clonotype was seen a few times. The CDR3, as DNA: TGTGCCAGCAGTCAGGGACAGGGAGACGAGCAGTACTTC. It encodes CASSQGQGDEQYF. The chain employs TRBV5-4 and TRBJ2-7; 9 positions match TRBD1. The CDR3 runs to 13 residues. Trimming removed 5 bases from V and 5 bases from J; junction bases left unmatched: 5. CDR1 and CDR2 (germline): SGHNT, YYREEE (reference sequence).

The chain combines TRBV20-1 with TRBJ1-5; D not resolved. The CDR3 loop spans 14 amino acids. CDR1 and CDR2 (germline): DFQATT, SNEGSKA (reference sequence). Trimming took 4 bases from V and 2 from J, leaving 12 bases between them. The CDR3 loop is CSAILDKGNQPQHF. The DNA of the CDR3 is TGCAGTGCTATCCTCGACAAGGGCAATCAGCCCCAGCATTTT.

The J gene is TRBJ1-6, the V gene TRBV7-2; 7 nucleotides agree with TRBD1. The CDR3 runs 15 residues. Germline CDR1 SGHTA, CDR2 FQGNSA. V was pared by 1 base and J by 7 bases, with 4 bases of the junction left unmatched. The CDR3 here is CASSLGTGLNSPLHF. The CDR3, as DNA: TGTGCCAGCAGCTTAGGGACAGGTCTAAATTCACCCCTCCACTTT. The full variable domain, its missing parts supplied by reference TRBV7-2 and TRBJ1-6, is GAGVSQSPSNKVTEKGKDVELRCDPISGHTALYWYRQSLGQGLEFLIYFQGNSAPDKSGLPSDRFSAERTGGSVSTLTIQRTQQEDSAVYLCASSLGTGLNSPLHFGNGTRLTVT.

This clonotype showed up just a few times. The chain recombines TRBV25-1 with TRBJ1-5, with D unclear. Trimming removed 5 bases from V and 8 bases from J, with 13 bases in between. CDR1 MGHDK and CDR2 SYGVNS come from the germline V gene. The CDR3 covers 13 residues. The CDR3 region is CASSWAGREPQHF. The CDR3 region has the DNA TGTGCCAGCAGTTGGGCCGGGCGGGAGCCCCAGCATTTT.

In the case of this clonotype: Its ends do not fully match the called genes, so a read error is possible. The chain recombines TRBV10-3 with TRBJ1-4, with a weak D call TRBD1 (5 bases). The germline CDR1 and CDR2 sequences are ENHRY and SYGVKD. The CDR3 is made up of 15 amino acids. CDR3 protein: CASSYGGRINEKLFF. DNA for the CDR3: TGTGCCAGCAGTTATGGGGGACGAATTAATGAAAAACTGTTTTTT.

This clonotype was seen ten or more times. The V call is TRBV20-1, the J call TRBJ1-4; the D gene is possibly TRBD1 (5 bases). CDR1 and CDR2 from the germline V gene are DFQATT and SNEGSKA (reference sequence). The CDR3 has 11 residues. V was clipped by 4 bases and J by 9 bases, with 9 bases between them. The CDR3 here is CSANNRQKLFF. The CDR3 DNA follows: TGCAGTGCTAATAACAGGCAAAAACTGTTTTTT.

This sequence joins TRBV7-9 and TRBJ1-3; no firm D call. With 1 base removed from V and 0 bases from J, the gap between germline ends came to 7 bases. This CDR3 comprises 15 residues. Looked up from germline, CDR1 is SEHNR and CDR2 is FQNEAQ (reference sequence). DNA of the CDR3: TGTGCCAGCAGCTTAGTCGAGTCCTCTGGAAACACCATATATTTT. Encoded protein: CASSLVESSGNTIYF. The complete variable domain, with remaining parts taken from reference TRBV7-9 and TRBJ1-3, reads DTGVSQNPRHKITKRGQNVTFRCDPISEHNRLYWYRQTLGQGPEFLTYFQNEAQLEKSRLLSDRFSAERPKGSFSTLEIQRTEQGDSAMYLCASSLVESSGNTIYFGEGSWLTVV.